A selection of T cell receptor beta chains follows, all from one sample in a study of blood T cell repertoires in COVID-19. The table came from immunoSEQ multiplex PCR; TCRdb's copy has only in-frame clones and leaves some out. The data show about 230,000 clones, 80% to 90% seen once. Sequencing used peripheral blood. These receptors were taken from a man aged 50 to 59 with COVID-19, enrolled during active disease. Both conserved end residues are part of each CDR3. Each record gives: V gene, J gene, CDR3 protein.

>TRBV6-5|TRBJ2-7
CASSYSGQGIYEQYF
>TRBV5-6|TRBJ2-7
CASSPTGQSSYEQYF
>TRBV19|TRBJ1-5
CASTDRKSNQPQHF
>TRBV9|TRBJ2-2
CASSVGGLNTGELFF
>TRBV5-1|TRBJ1-2
CASSLGDRGLCTF
>TRBV18|TRBJ2-3
CASSPPNPVPSITDTQYF
>TRBV6-5|TRBJ2-7
CASSYGLAGIYEQYF
>TRBV2|TRBJ2-7
CASSGDRVYEQYF
>TRBV6-5|TRBJ2-7
CASSYSSPGSYEQYF
>TRBV19|TRBJ1-4
CASSPRGHREKLFF
>TRBV7-2|TRBJ2-2
CASSLGGTGSTGELFF
>TRBV7-2|TRBJ2-1
CASSPLAAAYNEQFF
>TRBV7-2|TRBJ2-7
CASSHDRGSYEQYF
>TRBV12-5|TRBJ1-2
CASGFISRLYGYTF
>TRBV7-2|TRBJ2-2
CASSRRLDNTGELFF
>TRBV7-2|TRBJ1-2
CASSLAAGQGERGYTF
>TRBV6-5|TRBJ2-2
CASSQQGAYTGELFF
>TRBV4-2|TRBJ1-2
CASSQIIDRGGAPGGYTF
>TRBV2|TRBJ1-4
CASSQGSGQRTTNEKLFF
>TRBV5-5|TRBJ2-5
CASSFLAGKAGETQYF
>TRBV28|TRBJ2-1
CASSNTHRGLSSYNEQFF
>TRBV7-3|TRBJ2-7
CASSLGSAGRGYEQYF
>TRBV3-1/TRBV3-2|TRBJ2-7
CASSQDWGGGAGDSEQYF
>TRBV15|TRBJ1-5
CATSRAGRAGYSNQPQHF
>TRBV18|TRBJ1-4
CASSAAGAEKLFF
>TRBV28|TRBJ1-5
CASSLQGWIAALNQPQHF
>TRBV5-4|TRBJ2-1
CASSHRTGGNEQFF
>TRBV9|TRBJ1-2
CASSVVAGGQDGYTF
>TRBV6-6|TRBJ2-2
CASSPFSGSSGELFF
>TRBV7-8|TRBJ2-5
CASSSQTSGGQETQYF
>TRBV7-3|TRBJ2-2
CASSPADTGELFF
>TRBV7-9|TRBJ2-1
CASSLQLAGGGGSYNEQFF
>TRBV6-6|TRBJ1-1
CASSYFAGPKNTEAFF
>TRBV5-1|TRBJ1-3
CASSRETGYSGNTIYF
>TRBV19|TRBJ2-1
CASSTGLAGRFDEQFF
>TRBV7-8|TRBJ2-7
CASSRAREAYEQYF
>TRBV28|TRBJ1-3
CASVGADGNTIYF
>TRBV30|TRBJ1-1
CAWRGLLNTEAFF
>TRBV4-3|TRBJ1-2
CASSQDWGLWSNYGYTF
>TRBV6-5|TRBJ1-1
CASSYQTNTEAFF